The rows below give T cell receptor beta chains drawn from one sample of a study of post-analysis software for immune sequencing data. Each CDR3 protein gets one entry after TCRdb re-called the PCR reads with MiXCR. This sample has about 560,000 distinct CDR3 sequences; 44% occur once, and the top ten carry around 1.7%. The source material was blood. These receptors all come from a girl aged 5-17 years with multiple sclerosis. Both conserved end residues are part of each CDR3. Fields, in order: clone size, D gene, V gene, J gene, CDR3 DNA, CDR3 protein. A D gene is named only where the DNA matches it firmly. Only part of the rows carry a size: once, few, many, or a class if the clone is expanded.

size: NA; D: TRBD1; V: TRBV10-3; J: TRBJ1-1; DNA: TGTGCCATCAGTTGGGACAGGTCGAACACTGAAGCTTTCTTT; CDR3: CAISWDRSNTEAFF
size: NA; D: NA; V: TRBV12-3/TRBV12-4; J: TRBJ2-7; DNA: TGTGCCAGCAGTTTAAACGGGATCTCCTACGAGCAGTACTTC; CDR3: CASSLNGISYEQYF
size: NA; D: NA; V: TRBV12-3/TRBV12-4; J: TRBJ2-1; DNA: TGTGCCAGCAGTTTGGGCGGCGTCAAGTTCTTC; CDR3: CASSLGGVKFF
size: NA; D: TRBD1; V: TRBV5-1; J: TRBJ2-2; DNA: TGCGCCAGCAGCGTGGACAGGGGAGTGGTCGGGGAGCTGTTTTTT; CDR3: CASSVDRGVVGELFF
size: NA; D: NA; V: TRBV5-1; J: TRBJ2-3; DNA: TGCGCCAGCAGCCTAGTGGTCACTAGCACAGATACGCAGTATTTT; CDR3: CASSLVVTSTDTQYF
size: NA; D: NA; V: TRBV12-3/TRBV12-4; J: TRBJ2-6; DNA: TGTGCCAGCAGAGGTCAGAAGCGGCGCTCCGGTATCGTCCTGACTTTC; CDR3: CASRGQKRRSGIVLTF
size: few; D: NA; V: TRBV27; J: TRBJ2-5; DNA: TGTGCCAGCAGTCTCACAGGGTATCCGGAAGAGACCCAGTACTTC; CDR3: CASSLTGYPEETQYF
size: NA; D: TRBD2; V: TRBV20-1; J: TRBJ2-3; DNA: TGCAGTGCTATGGGACTAGCGATAGATACGCAGTATTTT; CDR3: CSAMGLAIDTQYF
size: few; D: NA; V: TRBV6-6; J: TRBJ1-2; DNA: TGTGCCAGCAGCCCGATGGGGGATGGCTACACCTTC; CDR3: CASSPMGDGYTF
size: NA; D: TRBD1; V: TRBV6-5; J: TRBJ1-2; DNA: TGTGCCAGCAGATTGACAGGGGGCTACAAGCATGGCTACACCTTC; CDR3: CASRLTGGYKHGYTF
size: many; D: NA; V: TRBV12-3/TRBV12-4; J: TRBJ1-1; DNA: TGTGCCAGCAGTTTTACGAACACTGAAGCTTTCTTT; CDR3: CASSFTNTEAFF
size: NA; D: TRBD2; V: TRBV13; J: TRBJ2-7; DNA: TGTGCCAGCAGCTATAGCGGGAGCGGGACCTACGAGCAGTACTTC; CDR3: CASSYSGSGTYEQYF
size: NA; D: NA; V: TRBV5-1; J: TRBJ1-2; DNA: TGCGCCAGCAGCTTGGACGGGATCGGGCGGAACTATGGCTACACCTTC; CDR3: CASSLDGIGRNYGYTF
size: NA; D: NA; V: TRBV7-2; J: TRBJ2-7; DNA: TGTGCCAGCAGCTTATATCAGGGTCCCTACGAGCAGTACTTC; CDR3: CASSLYQGPYEQYF
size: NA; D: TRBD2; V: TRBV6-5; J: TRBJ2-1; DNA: TGTGCCAGCACGCCTTTACTAGGCGGGGGGGGCAATGAGCAGTTCTTC; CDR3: CASTPLLGGGGNEQFF
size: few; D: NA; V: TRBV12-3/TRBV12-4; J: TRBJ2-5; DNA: TGTGCCAGCAGTTTAAGGGACCCAAGGGAGACCCAGTACTTC; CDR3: CASSLRDPRETQYF
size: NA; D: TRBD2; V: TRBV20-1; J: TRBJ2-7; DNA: TGCAGTGCTCGACTAGCGGGGGGGCTCAATGAGCAGTACTTC; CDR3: CSARLAGGLNEQYF
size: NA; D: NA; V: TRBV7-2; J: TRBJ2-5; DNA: TGTGCCAGCAGCGTCAACGGGAGAGCCACTGAGCAGTACTTC; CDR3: CASSVNGRATEQYF
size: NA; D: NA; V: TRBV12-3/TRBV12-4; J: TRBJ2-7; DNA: TGTGCCAGCAGTTCAACAGGGCCATTGGAGCAGTACTTC; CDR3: CASSSTGPLEQYF
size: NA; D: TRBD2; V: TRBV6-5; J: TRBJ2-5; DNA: TGTGCCAGCAGTTACTTGCTACTAGCGGGGGTCCAAGAGACCCAGTACTTC; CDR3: CASSYLLLAGVQETQYF
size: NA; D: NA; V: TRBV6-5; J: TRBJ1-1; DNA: TGTGCCAGCAGTTACAGGGGAAAGGATTCAGCTTTCTTT; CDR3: CASSYRGKDSAFF
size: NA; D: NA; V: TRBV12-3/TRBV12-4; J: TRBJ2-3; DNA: TGTGCCAGCAGTCAGGGGGAGGGTACGCAGTATTTT; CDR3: CASSQGEGTQYF
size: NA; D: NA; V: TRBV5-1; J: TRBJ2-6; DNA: TGCGCCAGCAGCCCCGGACTGACCTCTGGGGCCAACGTCCTGACTTTC; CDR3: CASSPGLTSGANVLTF
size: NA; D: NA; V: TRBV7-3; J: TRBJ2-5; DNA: TGTGCCAGCAGCCCAGTATACCAAGAGACCCAGTACTTC; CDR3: CASSPVYQETQYF
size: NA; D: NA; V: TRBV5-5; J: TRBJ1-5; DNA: TGTGCCAGCAGCTTGGGATACAGAACCGAAGATAGCAATCAGCCCCAGCATTTT; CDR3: CASSLGYRTEDSNQPQHF
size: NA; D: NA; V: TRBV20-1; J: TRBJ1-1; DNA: TGCAGTGCTAGGACGGCAGAAGCTTTCTTT; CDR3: CSARTAEAFF
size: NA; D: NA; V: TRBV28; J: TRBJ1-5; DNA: TGTGCCAGCAGCCCGACGTCCGGTGATAGCAATCAGCCCCAGCATTTT; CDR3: CASSPTSGDSNQPQHF
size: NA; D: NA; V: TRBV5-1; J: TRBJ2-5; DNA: TGCGCCAGCAGGCCACGGTATTTCAACCTCTCAGCAAGATTTCAAGATACCCAGTACTTC; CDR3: CASRPRYFNLSARFQDTQYF
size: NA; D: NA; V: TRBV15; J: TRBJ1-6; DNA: TGTGCCACTAAACGCGGGGGGAAGGATAATTCACCCCTCCACTTT; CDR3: CATKRGGKDNSPLHF
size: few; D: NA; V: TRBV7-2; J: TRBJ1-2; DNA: TGTGCCAGCAGCGAAGGGTCCGTAGCTAACTATGGCTACACCTTC; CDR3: CASSEGSVANYGYTF
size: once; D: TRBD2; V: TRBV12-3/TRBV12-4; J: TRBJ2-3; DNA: TGTGCCAGCAGTTCCACTAGCGGGGGACCTAGCACAGATGCGCAGTATTTT; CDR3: CASSSTSGGPSTDAQYF
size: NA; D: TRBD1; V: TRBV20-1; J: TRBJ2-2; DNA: TGCAGTGCTAGACTCTTGACAGGGCACACCGGGGAGCTGTTTTTT; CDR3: CSARLLTGHTGELFF
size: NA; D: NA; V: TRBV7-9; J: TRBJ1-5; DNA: TGTGCCAGCAGCTTAGCAAGGGGGGGAACCCAGCATTTT; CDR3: CASSLARGGTQHF
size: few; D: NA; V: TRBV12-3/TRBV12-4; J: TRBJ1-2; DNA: TGTGCCAGCAGCCTCAGCTCTTTAGCTAACTATGGCTACACCTTC; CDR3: CASSLSSLANYGYTF
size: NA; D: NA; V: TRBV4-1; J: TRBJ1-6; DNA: TGCGCCAGCAGCCAATTTCCGGGACCGACCACCAGTGATAATTCACCCCTCCACTTT; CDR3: CASSQFPGPTTSDNSPLHF
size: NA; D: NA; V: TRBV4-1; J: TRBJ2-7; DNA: TGCGCCAGCAGTGGGGGGAGGCCAGACCTGCTTTCAAACTACGAGCAGTACTTC; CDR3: CASSGGRPDLLSNYEQYF
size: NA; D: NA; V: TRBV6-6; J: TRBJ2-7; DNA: TGTGCCAGCAGTGCAACTAGCCTCGAGCAGTACTTC; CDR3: CASSATSLEQYF
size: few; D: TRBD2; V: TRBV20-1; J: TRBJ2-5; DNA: TGCAGTGCTAGCCCGGGACTAGCAGTCCAAGAGACCCAGTACTTC; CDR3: CSASPGLAVQETQYF
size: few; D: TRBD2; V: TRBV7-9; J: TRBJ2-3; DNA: TGTGCCAGCAGCCCCCGATTGCTAGCGGAGAACACAGATACGCAGTATTTT; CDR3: CASSPRLLAENTDTQYF
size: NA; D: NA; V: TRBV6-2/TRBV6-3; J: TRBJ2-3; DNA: TGTGCCAGCGGATGGCGGCTCACAGATACGCAGTATTTT; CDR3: CASGWRLTDTQYF
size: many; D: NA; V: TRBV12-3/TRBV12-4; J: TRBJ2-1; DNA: TGTGCCAGCAGTTTACGCGGGACCCCCCGAAATGAGCAGTTCTTC; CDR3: CASSLRGTPRNEQFF
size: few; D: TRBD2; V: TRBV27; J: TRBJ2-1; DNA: TGTGCCAGCAGTTTGGGACTAGCGGGGCCTTACAATGAGCAGTTCTTC; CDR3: CASSLGLAGPYNEQFF
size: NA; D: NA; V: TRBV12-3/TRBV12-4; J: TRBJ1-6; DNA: TGTGCCAGCAGCTTTGGAGGAAGTACCTATAATTCACCCCTCCACTTT; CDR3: CASSFGGSTYNSPLHF
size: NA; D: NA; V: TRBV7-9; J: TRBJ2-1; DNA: TGTGCCAGCAGCTCCGCGGGCTATGAGCAGTTCTTC; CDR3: CASSSAGYEQFF
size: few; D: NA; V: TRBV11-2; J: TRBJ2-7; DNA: TGTGCCAGCAGCCATACAGGGTTATCCTACGAGCAGTACTTC; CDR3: CASSHTGLSYEQYF
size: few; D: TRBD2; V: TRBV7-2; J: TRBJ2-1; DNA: TGTGCCAGCAGCTACCAACCCGCGGGGGACAATGAGCAGTTCTTC; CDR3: CASSYQPAGDNEQFF
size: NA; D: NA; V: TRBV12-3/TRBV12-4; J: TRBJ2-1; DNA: TGTGCCAGCAGTTACAGGGATAATGAGCAGTTCTTC; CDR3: CASSYRDNEQFF
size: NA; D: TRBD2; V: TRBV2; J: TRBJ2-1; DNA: TGTGCCAGCAAGAGGGGGCTAGCGGGGAGCCACAATGAGCAGTTCTTC; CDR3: CASKRGLAGSHNEQFF
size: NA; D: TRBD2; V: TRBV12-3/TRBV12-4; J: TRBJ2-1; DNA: TGTGCCAGCAGTTTTCTAGCGGGAGGGGGCAATGAGCAGTTCTTC; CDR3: CASSFLAGGGNEQFF
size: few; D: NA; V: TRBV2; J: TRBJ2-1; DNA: TGTGCCAGCAGTGAAGGCGCGTTGGCGCAGTTCTTC; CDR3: CASSEGALAQFF
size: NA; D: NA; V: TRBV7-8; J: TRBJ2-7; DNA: TGTGCCAGCAGCCCCAGAGGCGGGAAGCCCTCCTACGAGCAGTACTTC; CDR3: CASSPRGGKPSYEQYF
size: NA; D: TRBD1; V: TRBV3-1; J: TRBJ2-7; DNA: TGTGCCAGCAGCCAAGGGGCAGGGGGCTACTACGAGCAGTACTTC; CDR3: CASSQGAGGYYEQYF
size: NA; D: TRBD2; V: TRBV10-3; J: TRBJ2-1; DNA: TGTGCCATCAGTGAGTCAGGGAGCGGGGCTAATGAGCAGTTCTTC; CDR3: CAISESGSGANEQFF
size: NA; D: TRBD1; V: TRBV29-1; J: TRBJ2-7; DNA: TGCAGCGCCATGGGACAGAGATACGAGCAGTACTTC; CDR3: CSAMGQRYEQYF
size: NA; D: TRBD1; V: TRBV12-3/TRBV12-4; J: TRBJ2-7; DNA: TGTGCCAGCACCTGGGGGACAGCGGCGTACGAGCAGTACTTC; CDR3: CASTWGTAAYEQYF
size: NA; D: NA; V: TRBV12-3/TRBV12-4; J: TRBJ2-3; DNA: TGTGCCAGCAGACCGGGCATCATGGCAGATACGCAGTATTTT; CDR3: CASRPGIMADTQYF
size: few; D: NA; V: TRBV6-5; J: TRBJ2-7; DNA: TGTGCCAGCAGTTCCCCAGGGGGGGAGCAGTACTTC; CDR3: CASSSPGGEQYF
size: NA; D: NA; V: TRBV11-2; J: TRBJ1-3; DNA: TGTGCCAGCACCGAAATGGGGATCAACACCATATATTTT; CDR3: CASTEMGINTIYF